Shown below are 10 T cell receptor beta chains from a single sample sequenced in a study of human T cells and chemical hapten exposure. A single record per CDR3 protein comes from TCRdb applying MiXCR to the RACE reads. This sample yields over 150,000 distinct CDR3 sequences, of which 25% to 35% are seen a single time; roughly 2.2% belongs to the top ten. As for time point: patch test 3, about 24 weeks after DPC sensitization. As to treatment: therapeutic diphenylcyclopropenone sensitization with weekly scalp DPC. This material consisted of whole blood, taken in connection with sensitization to the hapten diphenylcyclopropenone (DPC). The origin of the receptors is a woman under 30 with alopecia areata. Some clones in this sample may be carry-over from other donors' samples.

This clonotype was seen a handful of times. The J gene is TRBJ2-3, the V gene TRBV29-1, with 7 bases that match TRBD1. Trimming at V came to 1 base and at J to 6 bases, leaving 4 bases not matched to a gene. The CDR3 totals 13 residues. Germline V gene sequence: CDR1 SQVTM, CDR2 ANQGSEA. This CDR3 is CSVEGTGVDTQYF. CDR3 nucleotides: TGCAGCGTTGAAGGTACAGGGGTCGATACGCAGTATTTT.

This clonotype has at least ten counts. This rearrangement joins TRBV7-9 to TRBJ2-7; a possible D gene is TRBD1 (6 bases). CDR3 length equals 13 residues. Between the trimmed V and J ends, which lost 5 bases and 5 bases, there was a span of 13 bases. The germline V gene has CDR1 SEHNR and CDR2 FQNEAQ (reference sequence). CDR3 in DNA: TGTGCCAGCAGCCAATCCAGGGGAGACGAGCAGTACTTC. Residues: CASSQSRGDEQYF. Full variable domain (remainder filled in from reference TRBV7-9 and TRBJ2-7): DTGVSQNPRHKITKRGQNVTFRCDPISEHNRLYWYRQTLGQGPEFLTYFQNEAQLEKSRLLSDRFSAERPKGSFSTLEIQRTEQGDSAMYLCASSQSRGDEQYFGPGTRLTVT.

This clonotype was seen a handful of times. The chain carries TRBV4-1 and TRBJ2-3; TRBD2 might be the D (5 bases). Germline V gene lookup returns CDR1 MGHRA and CDR2 YSYEKL. V gave up 4 bases and J gave up 4 bases, with 21 bases separating them. The CDR3 spans 17 residues. DNA for the CDR3: TGCGCCAGCAGCCCATTATGGAATAGCGCGAACGCAGATACGCAGTATTTT. Translating it yields CASSPLWNSANADTQYF.

The chain joins TRBV12-3 or TRBV12-4 to TRBJ1-5; D gene uncertain. V lost 6 bases, J lost 7 bases, and 10 bases lay in between. The CDR3 spans 12 residues. The CDR3 here is CASRANIQPQHF. DNA for the CDR3: TGTGCCAGCAGGGCCAATATCCAGCCCCAGCATTTT.

V gene TRBV5-1 combines with J gene TRBJ2-7; D is uncertain. The CDR3 is 14 residues long. CDR1 SGHRS and CDR2 YFSETQ come from the germline V gene. Trimming removed 6 bases at V and 3 bases at J, with 16 bases between. CDR3 loop: CASMKGTADYEQYF. CDR3 nucleotides: TGCGCCAGCATGAAGGGAACAGCCGACTACGAGCAGTACTTC. Filled out from reference TRBV5-1 and TRBJ2-7, the complete variable domain reads KAGVTQTPRYLIKTRGQQVTLSCSPISGHRSVSWYQQTPGQGLQFLFEYFSETQRNKGNFPGRFSGRQFSNSRSEMNVSTLELGDSALYLCASMKGTADYEQYFGPGTRLTVT.

The V gene is TRBV27, the J gene TRBJ1-2, with 8 bases fitting TRBD1. The junction had 6 bases not matched to a gene; V was cut back by 3 bases and J by 6 bases. The CDR3 is made up of 14 amino acids. Looked up from germline, CDR1 is MNHEY and CDR2 is SMNVEV (reference sequence). The CDR3 protein is CASSLDRAPNGYTF. The CDR3 DNA reads as TGTGCCAGCAGTTTGGACAGGGCCCCAAATGGCTACACCTTC.

The chain carries TRBV4-1 and TRBJ2-5; 11 nucleotides align to TRBD2. J gave up 4 bases and V 0 bases, and 10 bases lay outside the gene matches. CDR1 MGHRA and CDR2 YSYEKL come from the germline V gene. CDR3 length: 18 amino acids. The CDR3 loop is CASSQDLRLAGGSETQYF. The CDR3 DNA is TGCGCCAGCAGCCAAGACCTCCGGCTAGCGGGGGGTTCAGAGACCCAGTACTTC.

The chain uses TRBV4-2 and TRBJ2-7; TRBD1 might be the D (6 bases). Trimming removed 0 bases at V and 3 bases at J, with 12 bases between. The CDR3 has 15 amino acids. Germline V gene lookup returns CDR1 LGHNA and CDR2 YNFKEQ. CDR3 loop: CASSQERDIFYEQYF. The CDR3 DNA reads TGTGCCAGCAGCCAAGAACGGGACATTTTCTACGAGCAGTACTTC.

This clonotype was recorded a few times. The chain couples TRBV20-1 to TRBJ1-2, with D possibly matching TRBD1 (5 bases). The CDR3 sequence is 15 residues long. The ends were cut back, 0 bases at V and 5 bases at J, with 16 bases in the middle. CDR1 and CDR2 from the germline V gene are DFQATT and SNEGSKA (reference sequence). The DNA of the CDR3 is TGCAGTGCTAGAGATCAAGGTGGCAGGGTTTATGGCTACACCTTC. This codes for CSARDQGGRVYGYTF.

This clonotype has just one count. This chain uses TRBV24-1 with TRBJ1-1; D gene ambiguous. V shed 6 bases and J shed 1 base, with 8 bases lying between them. The CDR3 contains 13 residues. Germline loops: CDR1 KGHDR, CDR2 SFDVKD. The CDR3 DNA sequence: TGTGCCACCAGTTCAACAGCGAACACTGAAGCTTTCTTT. Its protein is CATSSTANTEAFF.